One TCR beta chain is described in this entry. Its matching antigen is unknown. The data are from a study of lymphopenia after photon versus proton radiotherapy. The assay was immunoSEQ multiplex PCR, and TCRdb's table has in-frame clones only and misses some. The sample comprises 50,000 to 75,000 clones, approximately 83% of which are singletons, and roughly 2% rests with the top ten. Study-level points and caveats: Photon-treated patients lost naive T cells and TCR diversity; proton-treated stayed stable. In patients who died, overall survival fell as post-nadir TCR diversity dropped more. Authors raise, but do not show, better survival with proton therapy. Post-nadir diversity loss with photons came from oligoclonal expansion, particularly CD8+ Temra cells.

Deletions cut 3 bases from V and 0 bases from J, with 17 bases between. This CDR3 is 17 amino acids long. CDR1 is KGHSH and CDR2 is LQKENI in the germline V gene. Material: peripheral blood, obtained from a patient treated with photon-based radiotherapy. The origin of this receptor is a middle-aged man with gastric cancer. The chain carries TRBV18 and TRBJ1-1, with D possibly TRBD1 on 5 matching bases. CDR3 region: CASSPRTQGAMNTEAFF. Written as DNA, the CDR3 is TGTGCCAGCTCACCCAGGACCCAAGGGGCTATGAACACTGAAGCTTTCTTT.